A single sample is the source of the 27 T cell receptor beta chains below, sequenced in a study of T cells in Graves' hyperthyroidism and ophthalmopathy. The TCR beta CDR3 regions underwent amplification using RNA transcripts as the source. A set of HTBI primers served as the primers for a first-round RT-PCR of the TCR CDR3. TCRdb processed the multiplex PCR reads anew with MiXCR; each CDR3 protein has one entry. The repertoire has 400,000 to 500,000 distinct CDR3 sequences, around 15% of them found once; the top ten carry approximately 13%. The specimen sequenced was blood. These receptors were collected from a man in his late teens or twenties with Graves' ophthalmopathy.

This clonotype was seen at least ten times. This chain joins TRBV27 and TRBJ2-3; no clear D gene. This CDR3 is built from 13 residues. Trimming took off 3 bases at V and 3 bases at J, with 7 bases between the two ends. The V gene's germline CDR1 is MNHEY and CDR2 SMNVEV (reference sequence). The CDR3 region has the DNA TGTGCCAGCAGTTTCAGGTCGACAGATACGCAGTATTTT. Translating gives CASSFRSTDTQYF.

This clonotype appeared many times. The J gene is TRBJ2-4, the V gene TRBV18; 9 bases line up with TRBD2. Germline V gives CDR1 KGHSH, CDR2 LQKENI. V was pared by 3 bases and J by 0 bases, with 3 bases of the junction left unmatched. CDR3 length: 16 residues. CDR3 DNA sequence: TGTGCCAGCTCACCGACTAGCGGACTAGCCAAAAACATTCAGTACTTC. Translating gives CASSPTSGLAKNIQYF.

This clonotype was detected many times. J is TRBJ1-2 and V is TRBV29-1; tentative D call: TRBD1 (6 bases). Germline values: CDR1 SQVTM, CDR2 ANQGSEA. The CDR3 has 12 amino acids. V lost 2 bases and J lost 8, with 12 bases in between. The CDR3 DNA reads TGCAGCGTTGAACAGGGGTCGGGCGGCTACACCTTC. Encoded protein: CSVEQGSGGYTF. Full variable domain (outside the CDR3, taken from reference TRBV29-1 and TRBJ1-2): SAVISQKPSRDICQRGTSLTIQCQVDSQVTMMFWYRQQPGQSLTLIATANQGSEATYESGFVIDKFPISRPNLTFSTLTVSNMSPEDSSIYLCSVEQGSGGYTFGSGTRLTVV.

This clonotype was detected ten times or more. The chain carries TRBV10-3 and TRBJ1-1; D is perhaps TRBD1 (5 bases). The germline V gene has CDR1 ENHRY and CDR2 SYGVKD. The CDR3 totals 13 residues. Trimming pared 6 bases from V and 6 bases from J, leaving 14 bases between. The CDR3 sequence is CAISSTVGPEAFF. The DNA of the CDR3 is TGTGCCATCAGCTCGACAGTTGGCCCTGAAGCTTTCTTT.

This clonotype has ten or more counts. The rearrangement uses TRBV3-1 and TRBJ2-3, with TRBD2 matching 11 bases. This CDR3 contains 14 residues. Germline V gene sequence: CDR1 LGHDT, CDR2 YNNKEL (reference sequence). The V gene end was trimmed by 3 bases and the J gene end by 7 bases; junction bases not matched to a gene: 3. CDR3 amino acids: CASSQGTSGYTQYF. Written as DNA, the CDR3 is TGTGCCAGCAGCCAGGGGACTAGCGGTTATACGCAGTATTTT.

The count of this clonotype is one. The chain uses TRBV24-1 and TRBJ1-5; no reliable D call. Germline assignment: CDR1 KGHDR and CDR2 SFDVKD. V dropped 12 bases and J dropped 5 bases, with 16 bases sitting between them. This CDR3 has 13 amino acids. The CDR3 here is CASRGGEDQPQHF. The CDR3 DNA follows: TGTGCCTCACGTGGCGGGGAGGATCAGCCCCAGCATTTT.

This clonotype has ten or more counts. J is TRBJ2-3 and V is TRBV12-3 or TRBV12-4; 16 positions agree with TRBD2. The CDR3 totals 19 residues. Unmatched junction bases numbered 8, after V lost 4 bases and J lost 1 base. CDR3 in DNA: TGTGCCAGCAGTTCCCCCGGGACTAGCGGGGGGGCGGGCACAGATACGCAGTATTTT. It encodes CASSSPGTSGGAGTDTQYF.

This clonotype has at least ten counts. The rearrangement links TRBV6-1 to TRBJ2-3; TRBD2 might be the D (6 bases). The CDR3 extends over 15 amino acids. From germline, CDR1 is MNHNS and CDR2 SASEGT. Trimming took 9 bases from V and 0 from J, leaving 16 bases between them. The CDR3 DNA is TGTGCCAGTCGGACTCTAGCGTCTAGCACAGATACGCAGTATTTT. This translates into CASRTLASSTDTQYF.

This clonotype was recorded many times. V and J are TRBV20-1 and TRBJ1-4; 9 positions agree with TRBD1. Per the germline V gene, CDR1 is DFQATT and CDR2 is SNEGSKA (reference sequence). CDR3 length: 16 residues. J was trimmed by 2 bases and V by 1 base; bases with no gene match: 5. CDR3 region: CSARGRTGGTNEKLFF. In DNA form, the CDR3 reads TGCAGTGCTAGAGGAAGAACAGGGGGCACTAATGAAAAACTGTTTTTT.

The gene calls are TRBV20-1 and TRBJ2-1, with TRBD2 identical over 12 bases. Germline V CDR1 and CDR2: DFQATT, SNEGSKA (reference sequence). This CDR3 contains 16 residues. The trim removed 3 bases at V and 9 bases at J, leaving 12 bases unmatched. The DNA of the CDR3 is TGCAGTGCTAGCGGACCTGGGACTAGCGGGCGCCCTGAGCAGTTCTTC. Translation: CSASGPGTSGRPEQFF.

Details on this clonotype: A much larger clone sits a single nucleotide away, making a read error possible. Lacking the conserved final phenylalanine or tryptophan, this CDR3 likely reflects a read error. The DNA of the CDR3 is TGTGCCAGCAGACCCGGGGGGACGGCCAGGGAGACCCAGTACCTC. Its translation is CASRPGGTARETQYL. This chain links TRBV11-2 with TRBJ2-5; TRBD2 matches 7 bases. Germline trimming cut 6 bases from V and 5 bases from J; bases unmatched to any gene: 12. Germline lookup yields CDR1 SGHAT and CDR2 FQNNGV. The CDR3 has 15 amino acids.

In its sample, this clonotype was seen many times. The CDR3 DNA is TGTGCCAGCAGCTTTGGTGGGGACACAGATACGCAGTATTTT. Translated, it gives CASSFGGDTDTQYF. J is TRBJ2-3 and V is TRBV7-8; D call uncertain. Germline CDR1 is SGHVS and CDR2 is FQNEAQ. V lost 3 bases and J 2 bases, leaving 9 bases between the germline ends. This CDR3 has 14 amino acids.

This clonotype appeared many times. The V and J genes are TRBV12-3 or TRBV12-4 and TRBJ1-6; no clear D. The CDR3 is 15 amino acids. V shed 7 bases and J shed 5 bases, with 15 bases lying between them. CDR3 amino acids: CASTPYQADNSPLHF. DNA for the CDR3: TGTGCCAGCACCCCTTACCAGGCGGATAATTCACCCCTCCACTTT.

The chain is built from TRBV6-1 and TRBJ2-4, with TRBD1 identical over 7 bases. This CDR3 spans 13 amino acids. Losses at the gene ends were 6 bases for V and 8 bases for J; bases not matched to a gene: 7. The germline V gene encodes CDR1 MNHNS and CDR2 SASEGT. The CDR3 loop reads CASRTTGTHIQYF. The DNA of the CDR3 is TGTGCCAGCAGGACGACAGGGACACACATTCAGTACTTC.

The rearrangement joins TRBV19 to TRBJ2-7, with 8 bases matching TRBD2. CDR1 and CDR2 (germline): LNHDA, SQIVND (reference sequence). Trimming took 4 bases from V and 0 from J; bases not matched to a gene: 5. CDR3 length: 15 amino acids. For the CDR3, the DNA is TGTGCCAGTAGTAGCGGACTAGCCCTCTCCTACGAGCAGTACTTC. Translating gives CASSSGLALSYEQYF.

This clonotype was found many times. The rearrangement joins TRBV2 to TRBJ2-7, with a possible D match to TRBD1 (5 bases). The CDR3 has 15 residues. V dropped 4 bases and J dropped 3 bases, with 16 bases sitting between them. CDR1 is SNHLY and CDR2 is FYNNEI in the germline V gene. The DNA of the CDR3 is TGTGCCAGCAGTGGGGGCGTGGAGCAGGGCTACGAGCAGTACTTC. Encoded protein: CASSGGVEQGYEQYF.

This clonotype has only a few counts. J is TRBJ2-4 and V is TRBV20-1; 11 bases agree with TRBD2. This CDR3 has 16 residues. In germline, CDR1 is DFQATT, CDR2 SNEGSKA (reference sequence). CDR3 DNA: TGCAGGGCCGTCGGGCTAGCGGGAGGCTCCGGAGACATTCAGTACTTC. Its protein is CRAVGLAGGSGDIQYF.

In this sample, this clonotype turned up many times. The DNA of the CDR3 is TGTGCCAGCAGCCAAGAGTGGGCCCGACAGCCCCAGCATTTT. Amino acids: CASSQEWARQPQHF. The V and J genes are TRBV3-1 and TRBJ1-5, with D uncertain. The germline CDR1 and CDR2 sequences are LGHDT and YNNKEL (reference sequence). The CDR3 spans 14 residues. Trimming shortened V by 0 bases and J by 7 bases, and 10 bases separated the two germline ends.

This clonotype occurred many times. The chain joins TRBV7-8 to TRBJ2-2, with D tentatively TRBD1 (6 bases). CDR3 length equals 15 residues. The germline V and J ends were trimmed by 6 bases and 1 base, with 12 bases remaining between them. Germline assignment: CDR1 SGHVS and CDR2 FQNEAQ. The DNA of the CDR3 is TGTGCCAGCAGACAAAAACAGGGGAACACCGGGGAGCTGTTTTTT. Its protein is CASRQKQGNTGELFF.

The CDR3 spells CSVPGGTGELFF. CDR3 nucleotide sequence: TGCAGCGTTCCCGGGGGCACCGGGGAGCTGTTTTTT. This chain links TRBV29-1 with TRBJ2-2; D might be TRBD2 (6 bases). Germline CDR1 SQVTM, CDR2 ANQGSEA. The CDR3 consists of 12 residues. The V gene lost 5 bases and the J gene lost 4 bases, with 8 bases spanning the gap.

This clonotype was recorded many times. V gene TRBV4-1 combines with J gene TRBJ2-1, with 7 nucleotides matching TRBD2. V was pared by 0 bases and J by 0 bases, with 5 bases of the junction left unmatched. Germline CDR1 reads MGHRA; CDR2 reads YSYEKL. The CDR3 is 17 residues long. CDR3 sequence (DNA): TGCGCCAGCAGCCAAGATTACAGCGGGGCCTCCTACAATGAGCAGTTCTTC. Protein sequence: CASSQDYSGASYNEQFF.

On this clonotype itself: A much larger clonotype is one base distant, so this may be a read error. The CDR3 DNA is TGTGCCAGCAGTGAACAGGGGGCCGAGCAGTACTTC. Translated, it gives CASSEQGAEQYF. The chain combines TRBV12-3 or TRBV12-4 with TRBJ2-7; 9 bases align to TRBD1. V trimming: 5 bases; J trimming: 6 bases; junction bases outside the gene matches: 2. The CDR3 contains 12 residues.

In the case of this clonotype: A read error is possible here, since a much larger clone lies one base away. The CDR3 region has the DNA TGTGCCAGCAGACCGAGACAGGGGGACTACTACGAGCAGTACTTC. It encodes CASRPRQGDYYEQYF. This chain uses TRBV28 with TRBJ2-7; TRBD1 aligns across 9 bases. This CDR3 is 15 amino acids long. Unmatched junction bases numbered 9, after V lost 6 bases and J lost 3 bases. Germline CDR1 reads MDHEN; CDR2 reads SYDVKM.

This clonotype appeared many times. The chain joins TRBV2 to TRBJ2-7; 7 nucleotides match TRBD2. Germline V CDR1 and CDR2: SNHLY, FYNNEI. This CDR3 spans 12 amino acids. The V gene end was trimmed by 7 bases and the J gene end by 6 bases; junction bases not matched to a gene: 6. The chain's CDR3 is CASIQRGPEQYF. The CDR3 DNA is TGTGCCAGCATCCAGCGGGGTCCCGAGCAGTACTTC.

Ten or more counts support this clonotype. V usage is TRBV2 and J usage is TRBJ2-7; D might be TRBD1 (5 bases). Germline V lookup: CDR1 SNHLY, CDR2 FYNNEI. Between the trimmed V and J ends, which lost 5 bases and 4 bases, there was a span of 12 bases. The CDR3 consists of 13 residues. The CDR3: CASSSLTDYEQYF. DNA for the CDR3: TGTGCCAGCAGTTCCTTGACAGATTACGAGCAGTACTTC.

This clonotype appeared many times. Relative to the germline gene, one junction end is altered; a read error may explain this. The chain recombines TRBV18 with TRBJ2-5, with D maybe TRBD2 (6 bases). The CDR3 contains 11 residues. Germline CDR1 and CDR2: KGHSH and LQKENI. CDR3 sequence: CASSPRDFLYF. The CDR3, as DNA: TGTGCCAGCTCGCCACGGGACTTCTTGTACTTC.

With respect to this clonotype: One end of the junction does not line up with germline, which may come from a read error. J is TRBJ2-1 and V is TRBV5-1; D perhaps matches TRBD1 (5 bases). The CDR3 extends over 16 amino acids. Germline assignment: CDR1 SGHRS and CDR2 YFSETQ. CDR3 coding DNA: TGCGCCAGCAGCTACCCACCGGACACATCCTACAATGGGCAGTTCTTC. Protein: CASSYPPDTSYNGQFF.